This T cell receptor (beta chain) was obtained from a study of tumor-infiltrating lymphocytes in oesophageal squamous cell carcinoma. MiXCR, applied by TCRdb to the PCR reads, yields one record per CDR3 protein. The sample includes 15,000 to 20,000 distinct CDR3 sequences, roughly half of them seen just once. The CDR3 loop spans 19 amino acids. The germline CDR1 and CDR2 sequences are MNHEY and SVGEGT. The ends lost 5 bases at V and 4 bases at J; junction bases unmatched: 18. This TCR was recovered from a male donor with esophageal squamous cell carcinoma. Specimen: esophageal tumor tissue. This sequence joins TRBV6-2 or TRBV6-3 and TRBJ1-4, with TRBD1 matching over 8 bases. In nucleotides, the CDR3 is TGTGCCAGCAGTGAAAGGCGTGGTGGTCAGGGGGCCTATAATGAAAAACTGTTTTTT. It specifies CASSERRGGQGAYNEKLFF.